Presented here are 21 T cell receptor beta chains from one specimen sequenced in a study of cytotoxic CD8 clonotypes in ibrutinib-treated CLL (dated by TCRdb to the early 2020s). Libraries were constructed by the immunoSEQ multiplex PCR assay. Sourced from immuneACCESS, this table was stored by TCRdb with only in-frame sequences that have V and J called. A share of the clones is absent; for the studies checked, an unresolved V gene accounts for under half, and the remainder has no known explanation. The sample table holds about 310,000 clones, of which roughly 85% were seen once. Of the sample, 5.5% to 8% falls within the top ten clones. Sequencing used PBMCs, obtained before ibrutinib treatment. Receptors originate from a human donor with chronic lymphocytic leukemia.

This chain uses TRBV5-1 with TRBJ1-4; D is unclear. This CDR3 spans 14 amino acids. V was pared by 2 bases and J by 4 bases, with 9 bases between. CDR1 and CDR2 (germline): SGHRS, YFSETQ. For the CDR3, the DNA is TGCGCCAGCAGCTTCGCCCCGAATAATGAAAAACTGTTTTTT. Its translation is CASSFAPNNEKLFF.

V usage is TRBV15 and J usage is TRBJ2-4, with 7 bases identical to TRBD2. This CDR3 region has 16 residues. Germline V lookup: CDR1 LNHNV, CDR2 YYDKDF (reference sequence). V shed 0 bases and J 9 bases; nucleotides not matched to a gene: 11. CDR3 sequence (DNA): TGTGCCACCAGCAGAGAGCCCAGGGCGGGAGACGGCATTCAGTACTTC. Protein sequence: CATSREPRAGDGIQYF.

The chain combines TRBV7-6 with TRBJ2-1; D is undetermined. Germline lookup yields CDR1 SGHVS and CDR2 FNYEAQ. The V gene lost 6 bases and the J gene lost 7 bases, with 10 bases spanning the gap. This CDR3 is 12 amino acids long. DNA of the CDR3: TGTGCCAGCAGTGTCGCTGGGAATGAGCAGTTCTTC. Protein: CASSVAGNEQFF.

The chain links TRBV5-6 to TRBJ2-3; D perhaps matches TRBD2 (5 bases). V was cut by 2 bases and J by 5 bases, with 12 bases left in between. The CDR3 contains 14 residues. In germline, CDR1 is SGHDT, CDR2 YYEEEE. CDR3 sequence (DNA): TGTGCCAGCAGCTTAGTGAGGGAAATAGATACGCAGTATTTT. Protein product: CASSLVREIDTQYF.

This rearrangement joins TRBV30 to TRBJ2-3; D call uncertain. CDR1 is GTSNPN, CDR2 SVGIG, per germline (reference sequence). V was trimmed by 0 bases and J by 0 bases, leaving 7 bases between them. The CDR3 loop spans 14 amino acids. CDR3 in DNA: TGTGCCTGGAGTGTACCCACCAGCACAGATACGCAGTATTTT. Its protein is CAWSVPTSTDTQYF.

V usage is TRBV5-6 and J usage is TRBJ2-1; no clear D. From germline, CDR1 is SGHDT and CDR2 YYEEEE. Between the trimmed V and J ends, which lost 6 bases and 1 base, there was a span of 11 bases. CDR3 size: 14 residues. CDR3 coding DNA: TGTGCCAGCACCCACTATAGGTCCTACAATGAGCAGTTCTTC. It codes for CASTHYRSYNEQFF.

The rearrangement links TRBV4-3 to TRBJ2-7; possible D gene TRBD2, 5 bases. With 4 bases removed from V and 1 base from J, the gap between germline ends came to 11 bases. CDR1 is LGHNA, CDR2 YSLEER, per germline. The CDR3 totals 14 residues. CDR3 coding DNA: TGCGCCAGCAGCCTCCGGACGGGATCCTACGAGCAGTACTTC. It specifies CASSLRTGSYEQYF.

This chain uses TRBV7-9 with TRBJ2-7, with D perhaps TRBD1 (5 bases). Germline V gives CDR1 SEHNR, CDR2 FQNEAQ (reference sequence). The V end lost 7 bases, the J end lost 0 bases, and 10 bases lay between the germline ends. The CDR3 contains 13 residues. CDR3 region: CASTATASYEQYF. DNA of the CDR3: TGTGCCAGCACCGCGACAGCCTCCTACGAGCAGTACTTC. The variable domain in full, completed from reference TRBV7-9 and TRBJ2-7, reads DTGVSQNPRHKITKRGQNVTFRCDPISEHNRLYWYRQTLGQGPEFLTYFQNEAQLEKSRLLSDRFSAERPKGSFSTLEIQRTEQGDSAMYLCASTATASYEQYFGPGTRLTVT.

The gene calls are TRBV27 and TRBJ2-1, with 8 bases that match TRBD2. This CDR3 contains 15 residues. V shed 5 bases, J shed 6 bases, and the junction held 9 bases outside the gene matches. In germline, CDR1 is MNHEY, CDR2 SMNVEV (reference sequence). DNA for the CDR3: TGTGCCAGCAGTAGGGGACTAGACGTCGGCAATGAGCAGTTCTTC. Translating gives CASSRGLDVGNEQFF.

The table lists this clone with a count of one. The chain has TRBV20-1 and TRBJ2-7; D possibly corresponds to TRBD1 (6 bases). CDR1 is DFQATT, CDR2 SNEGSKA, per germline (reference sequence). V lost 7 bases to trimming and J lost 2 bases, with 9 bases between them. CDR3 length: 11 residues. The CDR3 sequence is CSVRGTYEQYF. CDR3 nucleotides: TGCAGTGTCAGGGGAACCTACGAGCAGTACTTC.

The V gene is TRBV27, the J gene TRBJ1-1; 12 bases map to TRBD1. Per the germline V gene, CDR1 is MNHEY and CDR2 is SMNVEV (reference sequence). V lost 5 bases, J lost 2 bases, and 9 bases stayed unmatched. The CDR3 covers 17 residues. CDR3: CASSTGQGALLNTEAFF. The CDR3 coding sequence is TGTGCCAGCAGTACGGGACAGGGGGCCTTATTAAACACTGAAGCTTTCTTT.

The CDR3 sequence: CASSWQPRDRGLTEAFF. The CDR3 nucleotides are TGTGCCAGCAGCTGGCAACCCCGGGACAGGGGGCTCACTGAAGCTTTCTTT. V and J are TRBV5-6 and TRBJ1-1; 12 bases match TRBD1. Germline CDR1 SGHDT, CDR2 YYEEEE. The CDR3 totals 17 residues. The V and J ends lost 3 bases and 4 bases, in that order; junction bases with no gene match: 10.

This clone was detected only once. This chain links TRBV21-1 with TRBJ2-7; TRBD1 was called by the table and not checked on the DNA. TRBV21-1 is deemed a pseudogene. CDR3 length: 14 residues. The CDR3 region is CASTQRTGSYEQYF. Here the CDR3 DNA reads TGTGCCAGCACCCAAAGGACAGGCTCCTACGAGCAGTACTTC.

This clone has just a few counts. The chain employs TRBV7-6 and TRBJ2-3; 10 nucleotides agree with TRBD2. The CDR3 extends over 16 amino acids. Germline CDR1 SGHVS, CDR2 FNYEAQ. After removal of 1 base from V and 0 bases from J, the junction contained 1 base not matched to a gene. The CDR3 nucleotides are TGTGCCAGCAGCTTAGAACTAGCGGGGAGCACAGATACGCAGTATTTT. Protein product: CASSLELAGSTDTQYF.

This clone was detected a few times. CDR3 loop: CASSHGTGAHYGYTF. The CDR3 coding sequence is TGTGCCAGCAGCCACGGGACAGGGGCTCACTATGGCTACACCTTC. The chain employs TRBV5-6 and TRBJ1-2; TRBD1 agrees at 10 bases. This CDR3 spans 15 amino acids. The ends lost 4 bases at V and 3 bases at J; junction bases unmatched: 6. Germline CDR1 is SGHDT and CDR2 is YYEEEE.

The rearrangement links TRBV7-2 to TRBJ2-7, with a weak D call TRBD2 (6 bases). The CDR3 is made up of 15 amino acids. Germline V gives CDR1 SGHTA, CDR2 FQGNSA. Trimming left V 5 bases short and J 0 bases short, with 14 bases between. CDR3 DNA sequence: TGTGCCAGCAGCGTCTCTAGCGCCAACTCCTACGAGCAGTACTTC. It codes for CASSVSSANSYEQYF.

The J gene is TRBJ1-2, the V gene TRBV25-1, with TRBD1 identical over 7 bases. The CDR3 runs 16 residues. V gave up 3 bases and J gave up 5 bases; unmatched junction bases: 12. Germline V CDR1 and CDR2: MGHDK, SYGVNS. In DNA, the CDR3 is TGTGCCAGCAGTGACCCTGCCCCGACAGGGATGTATGGCTACACCTTC. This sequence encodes CASSDPAPTGMYGYTF.

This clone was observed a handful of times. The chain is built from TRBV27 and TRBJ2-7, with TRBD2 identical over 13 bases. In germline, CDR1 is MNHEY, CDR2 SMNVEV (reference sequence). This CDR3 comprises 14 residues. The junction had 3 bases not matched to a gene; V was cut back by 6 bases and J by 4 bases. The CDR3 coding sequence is TGTGCCAGCAGACTAGCGGGAGGGTTGTACGAGCAGTACTTC. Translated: CASRLAGGLYEQYF.

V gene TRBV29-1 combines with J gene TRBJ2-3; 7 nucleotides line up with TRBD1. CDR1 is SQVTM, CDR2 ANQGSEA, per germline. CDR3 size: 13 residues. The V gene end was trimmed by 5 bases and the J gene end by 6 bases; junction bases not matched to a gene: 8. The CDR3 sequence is CSVRGGPRDTQYF. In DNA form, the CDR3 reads TGCAGCGTTAGAGGGGGCCCCAGGGATACGCAGTATTTT.

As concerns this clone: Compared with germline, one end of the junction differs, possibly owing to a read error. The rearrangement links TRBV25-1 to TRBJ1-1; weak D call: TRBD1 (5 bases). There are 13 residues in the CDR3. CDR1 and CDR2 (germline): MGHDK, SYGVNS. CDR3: CASRELWRGPAFF. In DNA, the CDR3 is TGTGCCAGCAGGGAATTGTGGAGGGGACCAGCTTTCTTT.

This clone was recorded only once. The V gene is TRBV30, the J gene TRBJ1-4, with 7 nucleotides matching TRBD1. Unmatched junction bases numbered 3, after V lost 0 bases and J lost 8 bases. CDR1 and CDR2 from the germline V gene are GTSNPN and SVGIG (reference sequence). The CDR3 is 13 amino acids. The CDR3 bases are TGTGCCTGGAGTGTACAGGGGCGGGAAAAACTGTTTTTT. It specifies CAWSVQGREKLFF.